Sequencing of this TCR beta chain was carried out in a study of T-cell reconstitution after alpha-beta-depleted transplantation in children. TCRbeta library preparation incorporated unique molecular identifiers. TCRdb reanalysed the PCR reads using MiXCR and keeps one entry per CDR3 protein. The sample has around 380,000 distinct CDR3 sequences, 11% seen once. Germline V CDR1 and CDR2: MNHEY, SMNVEV (reference sequence). Trimming took 2 bases from V and 5 from J, leaving 13 bases between them. The CDR3 sequence is 15 residues long. The sample consisted of PBMCs from the stem cell graft donor, taken from the stem cell graft. This sequence was found in a human donor who donated a stem cell graft to a child with acute myeloid leukemia. This rearrangement joins TRBV27 to TRBJ1-5, with a tentative D call TRBD1 (5 bases). This chain's CDR3 is CASSLNGGGDQPQHF. CDR3 sequence (DNA): TGTGCCAGCAGTTTAAATGGGGGAGGGGATCAGCCCCAGCATTTT.